The entry that follows covers one TCR beta chain sequence. Its antigen is not known. The data originate from a study of T cell responses to AZD1222 COVID-19 vaccine. Regarding the study as a whole: Repertoires were obtained solely post-peak T cell response. Only a handful of AZD1222 recipients, roughly six in all, had baseline seropositivity. The sample set comprised mostly white British donors with more females, and clonal diversity was possibly underestimated. Vaccine-related CD4 TCRs covered spike, predominating at 160-218 and 743-854.

Germline assignment: CDR1 SGHKS and CDR2 YYEKEE (reference sequence). The CDR3 contains 13 residues. V lost 1 base and J 5 bases, leaving 9 bases between the germline ends. Profiled with immunoSEQ multiplex PCR; TCRdb holds only in-frame clones, not every one. The sample lists about 200,000 clones; roughly nine tenths were seen once. The J gene is TRBJ1-1, the V gene TRBV5-5; D gene unclear. This specimen was peripheral blood, taken 28 days after the second dose of the MenACWY control vaccine. This TCR came from an adult who received the MenACWY meningococcal vaccine as a control. CDR3: CASSLWMWTEAFF. Written as DNA, the CDR3 is TGTGCCAGCAGCTTGTGGATGTGGACTGAAGCTTTCTTT.